The text below deals with one TCR beta chain. It lacks a known antigen. No much larger clone is present one base from it, and per-base qualities are unavailable. TCRbeta CDR3 regions were amplified from genomic DNA by means of the immunoSEQ Assay, a bias-controlled multiplex PCR. The original pipeline was this. The number of nucleated cells in each sample was estimated by amplification of reference gene primers within the assay. To quantify the absolute abundance of each unique TCRbeta CDR3 rearrangement, sequence reads were collapsed and filtered. For each sample, productive Simpson clonality was calculated by taking the square root of Simpson's diversity index across productive rearrangements. Imported from immuneACCESS, the table was reduced by TCRdb to in-frame sequences with V and J called. These copies leave out some clones; in studies compared against another copy, an unresolved V gene accounts for under half, and the cause of the remainder is not known. The V and J calls and clone size were taken over from that table, and D and trimming were inferred from the DNA. The sample table records nearly 90,000 clones; around 90% of these occur just once. The ten largest clones take up 6.5% to 8% of the sample.

At one collaborating source in Seattle, patients were enrolled during active infection and were followed longitudinally through the course of disease. Collaborating institutions collected whole blood in K2EDTA tubes following their own protocols. Collaborator samples were shipped for TCRbeta analysis as frozen whole blood, isolated PBMCs, or DNA extracted from either sample type. This sample stems from a study of blood T cell repertoires in COVID-19 (dated by TCRdb to the early 2020s). Context from the whole study: Samples from collaborators originated in the United States, Italy and Spain and spanned both the acute and convalescent phases of COVID-19. The repertoires were released in a freely available public database meant as a resource for research on the immune response to SARS-CoV-2. A de-identified subject ID, COVID-19 status, age in years and sex were almost always included in the sample metadata. The prospective study material was composed of cDNA or gDNA derived from T cells, B-cell-depleted T cells, or PBMCs. The samples were drawn from two sources: the first 160 participants of the ongoing ImmuneRACE study, and some 1,300 subjects contributed by 6 global collaborators. HLA class I and class II types, where available, came from metadata supplied by the sample provider rather than from assay-based typing. The dataset comprised deeply sampled blood TCRbeta repertoires from subjects exposed to, actively infected with, or recovered from COVID-19. Points the paper makes about the study in general: How much clinical and demographic metadata was included differed by source and by participant, and the metadata was provided uncurated.

From the cysteine through the phenylalanine, the CDR3 covers 16 amino acids. Only the CDR3 part of the read is kept: 48 bases, read in frame from the first base. V loses 5 bases, J loses 2 bases, and the germline ends lie 18 bases apart. The germline V gene (reference sequence) provides CDR1 MNHEY and CDR2 SMNVEV. Recombination linked TRBV27 to TRBJ1-1; the best D guess is TRBD1, with 6 bases matching. Sequencing was done on a sample of peripheral blood. The receptor was isolated from a man aged 18 to 35 with COVID-19, enrolled during active disease. The sequenced DNA is TGTGCCAGCAGTGGCAGGGACATAGGGGTCAACACTGAAGCTTTCTTT. It encodes CASSGRDIGVNTEAFF.